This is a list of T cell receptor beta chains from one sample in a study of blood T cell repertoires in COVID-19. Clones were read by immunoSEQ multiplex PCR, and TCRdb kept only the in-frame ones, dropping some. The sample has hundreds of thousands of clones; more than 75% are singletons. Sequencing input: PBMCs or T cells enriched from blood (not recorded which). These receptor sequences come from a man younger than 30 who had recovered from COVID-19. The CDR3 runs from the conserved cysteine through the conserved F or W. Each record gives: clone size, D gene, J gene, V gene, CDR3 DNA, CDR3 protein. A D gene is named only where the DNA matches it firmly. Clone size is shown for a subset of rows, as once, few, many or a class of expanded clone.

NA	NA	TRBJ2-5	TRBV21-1	TGTGCCAGCAGCAGCGAGATCCAAGAGACCCAGTACTTC	CASSSEIQETQYF
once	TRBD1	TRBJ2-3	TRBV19	TGTGCCAGTAGTATATGGACAGGGAACACAGATACGCAGTATTTT	CASSIWTGNTDTQYF
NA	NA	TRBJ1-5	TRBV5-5	TGTGCCAGCAGCGCGATGGCGGGGGGAGGTCAGCCCCAGCATTTT	CASSAMAGGGQPQHF
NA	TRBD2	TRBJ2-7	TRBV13	TGTGCCAGCAGCTTAATAGCGGGAGGGCCCATAGCCTACGAGCAGTACTTC	CASSLIAGGPIAYEQYF
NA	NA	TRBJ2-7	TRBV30	TGTGCCTGGAGTGTACGGGTAGAGCAGTACTTC	CAWSVRVEQYF
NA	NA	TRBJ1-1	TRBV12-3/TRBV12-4	TGTGCCAGCAGTTTAGACAGCGGACTTGAAGCTTTCTTT	CASSLDSGLEAFF
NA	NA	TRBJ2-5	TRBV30	TGTGCCTGGAGTCCGCGGGGTAGGGATGAGACCCAGTACTTC	CAWSPRGRDETQYF
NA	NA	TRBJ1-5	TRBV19	TGTGCCAGTAGTGTTGACAGAGGTAATCAGCCCCAGCATTTT	CASSVDRGNQPQHF
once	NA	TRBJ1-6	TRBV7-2	TGTGCCAGCAGCTTAGTCAGGGGCAGCTCCTATAATTCACCCCTCCACTTT	CASSLVRGSSYNSPLHF
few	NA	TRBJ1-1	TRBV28	TGTGCCAGCCCCCCCCAGGTCGGGGTATCAGGCCCCCTGAACACTGAAGCTTTCTTT	CASPPQVGVSGPLNTEAFF